What follows describes a single TCR beta chain. The sample is drawn from a study of blood T cell repertoires in COVID-19. Overall study: The samples span acute and convalescent COVID-19 from the United States, Italy and Spain.

In the authors' methods: Reference gene primer amplification yielded estimated nucleated cell counts. Method: immunoSEQ multiplex PCR; TCRdb's copy keeps in-frame clones and lacks some. From that table come the V and J calls and clone size; the DNA was used to work out D and trimming. The data contain roughly 280,000 clones, about 90% of them singletons. V lost 0 bases to trimming and J lost 13 bases, with 26 bases between them. The CDR3 spans 18 residues. The V call is TRBV5-3, the J call TRBJ1-6; D call uncertain. TRBV5-3 carries the ORF label, with uncertain function. Material for sequencing was peripheral blood. This clonotype originated in a woman aged 45 to 65 who had recovered from COVID-19. CDR3: CARSLAPYLRQAKRPLHF. In nucleotides, the CDR3 is TGTGCCAGAAGCTTGGCACCCTACCTCCGGCAGGCAAAAAGGCCCCTCCACTTT.